A single T cell receptor (beta chain) is shown here with its context. The antigen remains undetermined. This specimen comes from a study of cytomegalovirus exposure and HLA in healthy donors. General study findings and limits: The productive fraction for most TCR beta V segments was about 90% or about 30% in an earlier analysis. Reportedly, a later analysis found an Asian-associated ancestry cluster had fewer N-insertions than the roughly 670-donor mean. What TCR beta sequences reportedly achieved was accurate prediction of HLA-A and HLA-B alleles in most subjects.

V was shortened by 6 bases and J by 1 base, with 13 bases between the two germline ends. CDR3 size: 15 residues. Germline V gives CDR1 MNHEY, CDR2 SVGAGI. The primer mix had 60 Vbeta and 13 Jbeta primers. Using immunoSEQ multiplex PCR, the repertoire was profiled, and TCRdb retains in-frame clones only, with some absent. Here the sample spans around 190,000 clones, around three quarters being singletons. The J gene is TRBJ2-1, the V gene TRBV6-5, with a possible D match to TRBD2 (5 bases). The sequence was collected from a woman under 30 in good health and CMV-seronegative. Sequencing was performed on PBMCs. The DNA for the CDR3 is TGTGCCAGCAGACCGGAGGTGGGATCCTACAATGAGCAGTTCTTC. It yields the protein CASRPEVGSYNEQFF.